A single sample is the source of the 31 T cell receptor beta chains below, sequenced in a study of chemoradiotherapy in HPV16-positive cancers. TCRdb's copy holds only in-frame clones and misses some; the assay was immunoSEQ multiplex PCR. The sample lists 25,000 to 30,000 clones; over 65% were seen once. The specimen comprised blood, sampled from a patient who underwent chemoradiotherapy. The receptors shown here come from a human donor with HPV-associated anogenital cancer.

CDR3 DNA sequence: TGTGCCAGCAGTTCATTTTCCGGGGGGGGGACTGAAGCTTTCTTT. Its translation: CASSSFSGGGTEAFF. This chain joins TRBV28 and TRBJ1-1; D is perhaps TRBD1 (5 bases). The CDR3 runs 15 residues. V lost 4 bases and J 5 bases, leaving 17 bases between the germline ends. Per the germline V gene, CDR1 is MDHEN and CDR2 is SYDVKM.

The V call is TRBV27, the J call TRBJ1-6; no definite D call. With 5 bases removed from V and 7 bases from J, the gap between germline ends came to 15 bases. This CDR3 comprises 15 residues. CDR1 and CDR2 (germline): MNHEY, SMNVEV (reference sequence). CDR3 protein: CASSPATTTNSPLHF. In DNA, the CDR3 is TGTGCCAGCAGTCCCGCCACCACTACGAATTCACCCCTCCACTTT.

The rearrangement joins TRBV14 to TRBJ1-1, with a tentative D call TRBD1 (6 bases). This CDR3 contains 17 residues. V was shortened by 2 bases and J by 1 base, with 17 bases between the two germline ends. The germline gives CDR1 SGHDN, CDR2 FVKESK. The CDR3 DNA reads TGTGCCAGCAGCCAACCGAGCTGGGGGCCAAAGAACACTGAAGCTTTCTTT. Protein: CASSQPSWGPKNTEAFF.

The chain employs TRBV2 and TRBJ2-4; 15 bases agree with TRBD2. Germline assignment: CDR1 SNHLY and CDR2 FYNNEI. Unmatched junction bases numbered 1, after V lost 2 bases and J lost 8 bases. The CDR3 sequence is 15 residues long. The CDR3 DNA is TGTGCCAGCAGTGAACGGACTAGCGGGGGGGACATTCAGTACTTC. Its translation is CASSERTSGGDIQYF.

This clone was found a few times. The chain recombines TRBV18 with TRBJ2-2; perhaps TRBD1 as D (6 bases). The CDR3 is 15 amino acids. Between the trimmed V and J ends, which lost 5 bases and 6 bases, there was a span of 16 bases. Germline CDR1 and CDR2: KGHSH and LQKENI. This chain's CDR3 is CASSSRGLVAGELFF. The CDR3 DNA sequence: TGTGCCAGCTCATCCAGGGGTCTAGTAGCCGGGGAGCTGTTTTTT.

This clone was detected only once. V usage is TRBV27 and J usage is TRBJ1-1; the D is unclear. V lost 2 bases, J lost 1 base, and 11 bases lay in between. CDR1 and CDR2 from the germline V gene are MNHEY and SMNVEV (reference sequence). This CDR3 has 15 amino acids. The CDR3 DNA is TGTGCCAGCAGTTTAAATCGACGGTCGAACACTGAAGCTTTCTTT. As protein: CASSLNRRSNTEAFF.

This CDR3 reads CASNRVPGLAGGQETQYF. The DNA for the CDR3 is TGCGCCAGCAACCGAGTCCCGGGACTAGCGGGGGGCCAAGAGACCCAGTACTTC. The V and J genes are TRBV4-1 and TRBJ2-5, with TRBD2 matching 15 bases. The CDR3 runs 18 residues. V shed 7 bases and J 1 base; nucleotides not matched to a gene: 10. Germline V gene lookup returns CDR1 MGHRA and CDR2 YSYEKL.

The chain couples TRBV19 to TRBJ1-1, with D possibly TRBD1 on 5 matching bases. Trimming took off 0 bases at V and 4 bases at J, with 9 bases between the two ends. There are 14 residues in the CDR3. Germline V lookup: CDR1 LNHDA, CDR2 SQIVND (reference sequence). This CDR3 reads CASSIEGRGTEAFF. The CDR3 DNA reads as TGTGCCAGTAGTATAGAGGGGAGGGGCACTGAAGCTTTCTTT.

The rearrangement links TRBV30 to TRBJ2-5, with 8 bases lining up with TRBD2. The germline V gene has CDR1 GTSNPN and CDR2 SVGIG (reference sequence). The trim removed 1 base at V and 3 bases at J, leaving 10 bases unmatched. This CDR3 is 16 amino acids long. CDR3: CAWSGGLGAGEETQYF. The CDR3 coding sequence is TGTGCCTGGAGTGGGGGCCTTGGAGCGGGGGAAGAGACCCAGTACTTC.

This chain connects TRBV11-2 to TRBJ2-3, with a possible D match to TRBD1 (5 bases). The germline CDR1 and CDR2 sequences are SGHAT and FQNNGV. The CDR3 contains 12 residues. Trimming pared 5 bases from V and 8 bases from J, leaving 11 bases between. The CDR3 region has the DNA TGTGCCAGCAGCGCCTCCCAGGGTACGCAGTATTTT. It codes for CASSASQGTQYF.

The CDR3 region has the DNA TGTGCCATCAGTGGGGGGCGACAGGGGGACACTGAAGCTTTCTTT. Its translation: CAISGGRQGDTEAFF. The V and J genes are TRBV10-3 and TRBJ1-1, with TRBD1 identical over 9 bases. This CDR3 has 15 amino acids. The J segment lost 3 bases and the V segment lost 4 bases, leaving 6 bases of the junction unmatched. Germline V lookup: CDR1 ENHRY, CDR2 SYGVKD.

The DNA for the CDR3 is TGCGCCAGCAGCCAAAGTCCGGGTGGAGGCGATGAGCAGTTCTTC. Its protein is CASSQSPGGGDEQFF. This chain connects TRBV4-1 to TRBJ2-1; tentative D call: TRBD2 (5 bases). The CDR3 length is 15 residues. Germline assignment: CDR1 MGHRA and CDR2 YSYEKL. V lost 2 bases and J lost 8, with 16 bases in between.

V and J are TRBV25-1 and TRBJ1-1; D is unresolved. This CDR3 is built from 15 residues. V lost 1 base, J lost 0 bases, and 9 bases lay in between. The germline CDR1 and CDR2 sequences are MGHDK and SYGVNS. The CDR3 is CASSESGFMNTEAFF. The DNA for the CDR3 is TGTGCCAGCAGTGAATCCGGGTTCATGAACACTGAAGCTTTCTTT.

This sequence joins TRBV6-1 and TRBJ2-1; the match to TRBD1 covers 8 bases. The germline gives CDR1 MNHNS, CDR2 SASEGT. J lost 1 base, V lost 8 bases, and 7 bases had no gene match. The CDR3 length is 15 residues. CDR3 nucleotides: TGTGCCAGCTGGACAGGGACCACATCCTACAATGAGCAGTTCTTC. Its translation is CASWTGTTSYNEQFF.

CDR3 coding DNA: TGTGCCAGCTGTCGGGGGGGCAACGGTGAAAAACTGTTTTTT. Translation gives CASCRGGNGEKLFF. V usage is TRBV6-1 and J usage is TRBJ1-4; tentatively, D is TRBD1 (6 bases). Trimming left V 8 bases short and J 7 bases short, with 17 bases between. The CDR3 has 14 residues. Germline assignment: CDR1 MNHNS and CDR2 SASEGT.

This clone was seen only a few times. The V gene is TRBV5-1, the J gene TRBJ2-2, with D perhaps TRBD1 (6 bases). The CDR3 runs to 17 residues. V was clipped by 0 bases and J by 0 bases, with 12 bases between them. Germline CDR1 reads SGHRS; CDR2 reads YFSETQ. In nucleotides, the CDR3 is TGCGCCAGCAGCTTGGGAATGGACAGCTCGAACACCGGGGAGCTGTTTTTT. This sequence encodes CASSLGMDSSNTGELFF.

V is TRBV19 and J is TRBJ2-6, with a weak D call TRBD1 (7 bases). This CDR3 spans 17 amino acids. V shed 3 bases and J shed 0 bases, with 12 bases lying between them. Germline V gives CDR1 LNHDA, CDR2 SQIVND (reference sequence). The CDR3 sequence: CASSMAGGYSGANVLTF. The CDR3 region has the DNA TGTGCCAGTAGTATGGCAGGGGGGTACTCTGGGGCCAACGTCCTGACTTTC.

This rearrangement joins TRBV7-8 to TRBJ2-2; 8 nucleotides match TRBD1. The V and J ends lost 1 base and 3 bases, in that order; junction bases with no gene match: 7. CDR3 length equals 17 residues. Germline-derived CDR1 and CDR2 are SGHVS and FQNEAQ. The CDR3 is CASSLVTGGRYTGELFF. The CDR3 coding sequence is TGTGCCAGCAGCTTAGTAACAGGGGGTCGGTACACCGGGGAGCTGTTTTTT.

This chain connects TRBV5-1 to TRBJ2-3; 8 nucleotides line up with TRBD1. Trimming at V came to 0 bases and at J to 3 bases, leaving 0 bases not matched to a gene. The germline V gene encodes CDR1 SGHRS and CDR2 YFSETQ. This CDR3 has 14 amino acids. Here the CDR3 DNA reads TGCGCCAGCAGCTTGGACAGGGGGACAGATACGCAGTATTTT. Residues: CASSLDRGTDTQYF.

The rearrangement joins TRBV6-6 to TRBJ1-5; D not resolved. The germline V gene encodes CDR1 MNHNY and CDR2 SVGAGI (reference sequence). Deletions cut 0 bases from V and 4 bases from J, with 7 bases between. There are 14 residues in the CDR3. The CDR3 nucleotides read TGTGCCAGCAGTTACTCGAGAGGAAATCAGCCCCAGCATTTT. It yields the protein CASSYSRGNQPQHF.

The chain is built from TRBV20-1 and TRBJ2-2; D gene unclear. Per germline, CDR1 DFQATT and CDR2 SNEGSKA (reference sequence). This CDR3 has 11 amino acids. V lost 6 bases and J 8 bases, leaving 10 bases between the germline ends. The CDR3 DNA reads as TGCAGTGCCCCCGACTCGGGGGAGCTGTTTTTT. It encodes CSAPDSGELFF.

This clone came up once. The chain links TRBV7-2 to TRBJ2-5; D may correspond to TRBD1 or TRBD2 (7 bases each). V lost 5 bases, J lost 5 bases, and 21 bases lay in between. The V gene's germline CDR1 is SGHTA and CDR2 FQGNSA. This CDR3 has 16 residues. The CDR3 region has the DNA TGTGCCAGCAGCCGGGACGGGACAGCGGGGCGCGAGACCCAGTACTTC. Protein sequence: CASSRDGTAGRETQYF.

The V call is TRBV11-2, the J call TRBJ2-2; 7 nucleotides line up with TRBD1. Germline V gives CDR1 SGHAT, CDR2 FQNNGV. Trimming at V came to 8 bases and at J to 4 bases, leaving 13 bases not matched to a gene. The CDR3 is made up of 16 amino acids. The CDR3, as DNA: TGTGCCAGCGGACCTCGACAGGGATCTGGCACCGGGGAGCTGTTTTTT. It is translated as CASGPRQGSGTGELFF.

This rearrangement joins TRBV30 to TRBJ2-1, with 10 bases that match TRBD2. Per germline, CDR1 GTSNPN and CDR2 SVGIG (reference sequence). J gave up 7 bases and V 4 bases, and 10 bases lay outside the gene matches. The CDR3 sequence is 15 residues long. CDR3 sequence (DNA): TGTGCCTGGAAAAAAGCGGGGGGGCCGGCAAATGAGCAGTTCTTC. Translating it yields CAWKKAGGPANEQFF.

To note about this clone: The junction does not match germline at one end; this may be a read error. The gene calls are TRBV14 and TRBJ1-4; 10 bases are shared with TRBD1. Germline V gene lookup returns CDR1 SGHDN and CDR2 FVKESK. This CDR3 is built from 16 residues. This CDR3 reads CAGSQGATGGREKLFF. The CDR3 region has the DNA TGTGCCGGCAGCCAAGGGGCGACAGGGGGCAGGGAAAAACTGTTTTTT.

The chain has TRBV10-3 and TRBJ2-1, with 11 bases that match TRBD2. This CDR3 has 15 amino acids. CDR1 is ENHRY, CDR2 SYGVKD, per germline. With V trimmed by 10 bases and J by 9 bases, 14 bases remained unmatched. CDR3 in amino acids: CATRVAGGPVGEQFF. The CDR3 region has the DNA TGTGCCACCCGAGTAGCGGGGGGGCCTGTTGGTGAGCAGTTCTTC.

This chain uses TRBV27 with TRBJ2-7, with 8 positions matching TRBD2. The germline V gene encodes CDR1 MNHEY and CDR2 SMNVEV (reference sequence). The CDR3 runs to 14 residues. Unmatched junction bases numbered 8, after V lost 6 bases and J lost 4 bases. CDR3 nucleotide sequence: TGTGCCAGCAGCCTCGGGGGGGGGATATACGAGCAGTACGTC. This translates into CASSLGGGIYEQYV.

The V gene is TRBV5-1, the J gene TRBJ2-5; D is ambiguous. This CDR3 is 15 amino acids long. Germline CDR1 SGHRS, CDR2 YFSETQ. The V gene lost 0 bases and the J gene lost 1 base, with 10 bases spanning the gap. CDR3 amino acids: CASSLAGNSQETQYF. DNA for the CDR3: TGCGCCAGCAGCTTGGCAGGTAACAGCCAAGAGACCCAGTACTTC.

DNA for the CDR3: TGTGCCAGCAGCTTAATAACGGGGGGCGGAAACAATGAGCAGTTCTTC. This encodes CASSLITGGGNNEQFF. This rearrangement joins TRBV7-3 to TRBJ2-1; possibly TRBD2 for D (7 bases). Germline V gives CDR1 SGHTA, CDR2 FQGTGA. V lost 1 base and J lost 5, with 15 bases in between. The CDR3 has 16 residues. Full variable domain (missing parts from reference TRBV7-3 and TRBJ2-1): GAGVSQTPSNKVTEKGKYVELRCDPISGHTALYWYRQSLGQGPEFLIYFQGTGAADDSGLPNDRFFAVRPEGSVSTLKIQRTERGDSAVYLCASSLITGGGNNEQFFGPGTRLTVL.

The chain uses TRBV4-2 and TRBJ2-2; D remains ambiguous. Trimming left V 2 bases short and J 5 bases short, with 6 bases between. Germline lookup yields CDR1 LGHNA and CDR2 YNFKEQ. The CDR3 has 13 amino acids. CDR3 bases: TGTGCCAGCAGCCAAACTTCTACCGGGGAGCTGTTTTTT. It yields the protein CASSQTSTGELFF.

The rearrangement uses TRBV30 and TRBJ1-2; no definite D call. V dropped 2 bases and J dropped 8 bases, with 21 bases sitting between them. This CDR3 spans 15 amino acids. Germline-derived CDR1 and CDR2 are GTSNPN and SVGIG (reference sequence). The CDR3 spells CAWSPSDGRSRGYTF. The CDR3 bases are TGTGCCTGGAGTCCCTCCGATGGGAGGTCGCGGGGCTACACCTTC.